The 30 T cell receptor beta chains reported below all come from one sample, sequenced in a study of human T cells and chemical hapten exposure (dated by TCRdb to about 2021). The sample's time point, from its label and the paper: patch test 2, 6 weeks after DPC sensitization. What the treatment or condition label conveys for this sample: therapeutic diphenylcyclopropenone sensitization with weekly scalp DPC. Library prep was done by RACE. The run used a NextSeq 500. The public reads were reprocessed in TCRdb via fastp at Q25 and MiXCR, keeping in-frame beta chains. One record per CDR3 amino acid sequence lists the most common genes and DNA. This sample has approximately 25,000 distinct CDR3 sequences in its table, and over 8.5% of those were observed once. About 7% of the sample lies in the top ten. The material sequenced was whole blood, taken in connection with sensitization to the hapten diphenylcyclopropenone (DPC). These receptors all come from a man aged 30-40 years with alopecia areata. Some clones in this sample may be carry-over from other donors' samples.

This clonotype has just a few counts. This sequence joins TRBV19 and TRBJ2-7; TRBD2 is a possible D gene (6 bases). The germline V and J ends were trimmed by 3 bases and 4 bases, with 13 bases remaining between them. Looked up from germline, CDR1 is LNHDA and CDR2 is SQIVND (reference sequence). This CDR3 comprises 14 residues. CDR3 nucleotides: TGTGCCAGTAGTATGGGAGGTAGCGGATACGAGCAGTACTTC. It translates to CASSMGGSGYEQYF.

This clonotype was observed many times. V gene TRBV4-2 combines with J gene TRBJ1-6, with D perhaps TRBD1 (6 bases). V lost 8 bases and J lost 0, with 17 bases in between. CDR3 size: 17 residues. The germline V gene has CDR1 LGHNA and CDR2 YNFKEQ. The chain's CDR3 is CASAPRGSGSYNSPLHF. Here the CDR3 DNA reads TGTGCCAGCGCTCCAAGGGGGTCCGGCTCCTATAATTCACCCCTCCACTTT.

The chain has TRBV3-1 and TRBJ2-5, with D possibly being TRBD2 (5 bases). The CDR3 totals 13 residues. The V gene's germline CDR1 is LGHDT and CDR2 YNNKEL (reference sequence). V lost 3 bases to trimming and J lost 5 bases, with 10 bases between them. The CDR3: CASSQDLMETQYF. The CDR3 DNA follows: TGTGCCAGCAGCCAGGACTTGATGGAGACCCAGTACTTC.

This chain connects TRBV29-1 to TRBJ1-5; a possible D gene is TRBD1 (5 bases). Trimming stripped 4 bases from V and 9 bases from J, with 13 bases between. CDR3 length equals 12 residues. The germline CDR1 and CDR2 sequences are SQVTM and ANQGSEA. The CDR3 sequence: CSVGDLRGPQHF. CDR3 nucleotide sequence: TGCAGCGTTGGGGATTTGAGGGGGCCCCAGCATTTT.

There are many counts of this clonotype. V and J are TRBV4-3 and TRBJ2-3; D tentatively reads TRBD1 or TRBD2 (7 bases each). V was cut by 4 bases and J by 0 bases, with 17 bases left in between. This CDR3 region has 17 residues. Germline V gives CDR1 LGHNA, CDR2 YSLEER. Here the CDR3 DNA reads TGCGCCAGCAGCCTAGGGGGCGGGAGTGGTAGCACAGATACGCAGTATTTT. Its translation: CASSLGGGSGSTDTQYF.

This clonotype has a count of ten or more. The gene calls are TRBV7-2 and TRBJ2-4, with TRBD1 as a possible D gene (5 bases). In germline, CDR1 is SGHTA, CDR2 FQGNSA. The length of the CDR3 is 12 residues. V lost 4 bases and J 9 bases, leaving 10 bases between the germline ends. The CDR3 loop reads CASSSLTAIQYF. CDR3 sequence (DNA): TGTGCCAGCAGCTCGTTGACAGCCATTCAGTACTTC. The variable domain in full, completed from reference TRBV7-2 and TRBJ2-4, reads GAGVSQSPSNKVTEKGKDVELRCDPISGHTALYWYRQSLGQGLEFLIYFQGNSAPDKSGLPSDRFSAERTGGSVSTLTIQRTQQEDSAVYLCASSSLTAIQYFGAGTRLSVL.

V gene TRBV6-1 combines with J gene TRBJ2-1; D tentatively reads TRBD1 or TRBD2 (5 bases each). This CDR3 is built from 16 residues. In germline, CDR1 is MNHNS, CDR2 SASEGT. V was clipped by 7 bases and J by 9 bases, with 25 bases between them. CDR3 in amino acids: CASIGTRADDFGEQFF. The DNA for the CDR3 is TGTGCCAGCATCGGGACCAGAGCCGATGACTTTGGTGAGCAGTTCTTC.

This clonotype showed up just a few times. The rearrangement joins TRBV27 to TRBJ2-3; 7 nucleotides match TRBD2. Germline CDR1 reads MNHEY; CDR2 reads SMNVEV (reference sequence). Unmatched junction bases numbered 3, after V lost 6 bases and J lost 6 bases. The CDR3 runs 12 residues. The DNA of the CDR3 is TGTGCCAGCAGAGCGGGACGGGATACGCAGTATTTT. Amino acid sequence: CASRAGRDTQYF.

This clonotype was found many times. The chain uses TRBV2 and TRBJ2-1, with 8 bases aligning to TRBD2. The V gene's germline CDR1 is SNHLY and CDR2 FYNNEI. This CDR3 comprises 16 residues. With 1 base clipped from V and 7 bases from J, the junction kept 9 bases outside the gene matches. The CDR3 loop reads CASSEDGGGNPNEQFF. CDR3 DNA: TGTGCCAGCAGTGAAGATGGCGGGGGGAACCCTAATGAGCAGTTCTTC. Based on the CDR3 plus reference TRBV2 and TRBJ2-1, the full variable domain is EPEVTQTPSHQVTQMGQEVILRCVPISNHLYFYWYRQILGQKVEFLVSFYNNEISEKSEIFDDQFSVERPDGSNFTLKIRSTKLEDSAMYFCASSEDGGGNPNEQFFGPGTRLTVL.

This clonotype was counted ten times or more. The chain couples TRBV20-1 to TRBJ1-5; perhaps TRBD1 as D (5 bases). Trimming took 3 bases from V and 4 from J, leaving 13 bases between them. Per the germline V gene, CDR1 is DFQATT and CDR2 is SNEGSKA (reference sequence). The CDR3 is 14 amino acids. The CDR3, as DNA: TGCAGTGCTAGGGATCAGCGGGGGAATCAGCCCCAGCATTTT. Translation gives CSARDQRGNQPQHF.

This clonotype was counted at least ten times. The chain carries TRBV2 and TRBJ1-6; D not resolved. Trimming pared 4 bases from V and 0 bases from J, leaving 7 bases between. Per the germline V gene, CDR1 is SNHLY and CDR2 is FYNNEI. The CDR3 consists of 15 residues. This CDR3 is CASSAESSYNSPLHF. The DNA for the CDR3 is TGTGCCAGCAGTGCGGAGAGCTCCTATAATTCACCCCTCCACTTT.

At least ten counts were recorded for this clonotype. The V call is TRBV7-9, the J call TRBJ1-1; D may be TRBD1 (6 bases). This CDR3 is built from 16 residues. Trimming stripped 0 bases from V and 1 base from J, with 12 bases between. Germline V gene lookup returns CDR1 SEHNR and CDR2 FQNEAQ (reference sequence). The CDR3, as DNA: TGTGCCAGCAGCTTAGCGCCGGGCAGGGGGAACACTGAAGCTTTCTTT. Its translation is CASSLAPGRGNTEAFF.

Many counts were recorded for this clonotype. This chain's CDR3 is CASSQAGSASGYEQYF. The CDR3 DNA sequence: TGCGCCAGCAGCCAAGCTGGCTCTGCCTCAGGCTACGAGCAGTACTTC. The gene calls are TRBV4-1 and TRBJ2-7, with D unresolved. In germline, CDR1 is MGHRA, CDR2 YSYEKL. The V gene lost 1 base and the J gene lost 3 bases, with 16 bases spanning the gap. The CDR3 loop spans 16 amino acids.

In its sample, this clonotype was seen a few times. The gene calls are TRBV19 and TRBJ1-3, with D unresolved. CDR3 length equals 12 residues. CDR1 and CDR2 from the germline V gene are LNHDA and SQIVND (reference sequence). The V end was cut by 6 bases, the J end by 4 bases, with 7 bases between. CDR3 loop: CASSPGGNTIYF. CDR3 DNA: TGTGCCAGTAGCCCAGGAGGAAACACCATATATTTT.

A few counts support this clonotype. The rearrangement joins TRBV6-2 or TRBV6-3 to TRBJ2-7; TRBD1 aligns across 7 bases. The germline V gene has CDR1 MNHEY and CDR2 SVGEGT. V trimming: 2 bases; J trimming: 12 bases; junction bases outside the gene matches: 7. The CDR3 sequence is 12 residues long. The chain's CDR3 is CASSYPTDRTYF. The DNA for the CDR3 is TGTGCCAGCAGTTACCCCACGGACAGGACGTACTTC.

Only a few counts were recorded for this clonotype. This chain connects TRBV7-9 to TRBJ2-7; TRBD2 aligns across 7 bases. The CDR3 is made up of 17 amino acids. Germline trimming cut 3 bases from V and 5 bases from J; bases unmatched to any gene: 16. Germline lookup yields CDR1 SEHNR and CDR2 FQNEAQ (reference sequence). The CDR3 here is CASSFYPAREYEDEQYF. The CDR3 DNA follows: TGTGCCAGCAGCTTCTATCCGGCGCGGGAGTATGAGGACGAGCAGTACTTC. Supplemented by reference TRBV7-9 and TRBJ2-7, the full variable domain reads DTGVSQNPRHKITKRGQNVTFRCDPISEHNRLYWYRQTLGQGPEFLTYFQNEAQLEKSRLLSDRFSAERPKGSFSTLEIQRTEQGDSAMYLCASSFYPAREYEDEQYFGPGTRLTVT.

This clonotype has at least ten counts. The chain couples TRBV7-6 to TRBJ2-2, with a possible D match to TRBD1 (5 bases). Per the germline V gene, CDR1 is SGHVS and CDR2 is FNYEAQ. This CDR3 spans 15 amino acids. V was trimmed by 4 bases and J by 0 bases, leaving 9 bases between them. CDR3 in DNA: TGTGCCAGCAGCTCGCAGGGCACGAACACCGGGGAGCTGTTTTTT. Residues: CASSSQGTNTGELFF.

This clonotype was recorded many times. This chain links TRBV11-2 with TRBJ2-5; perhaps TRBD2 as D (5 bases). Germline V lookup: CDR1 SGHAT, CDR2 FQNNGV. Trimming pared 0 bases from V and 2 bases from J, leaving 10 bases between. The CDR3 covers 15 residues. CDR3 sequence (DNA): TGTGCCAGCAGCTTAGATACGTGGAGGCAAGAGACCCAGTACTTC. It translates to CASSLDTWRQETQYF.

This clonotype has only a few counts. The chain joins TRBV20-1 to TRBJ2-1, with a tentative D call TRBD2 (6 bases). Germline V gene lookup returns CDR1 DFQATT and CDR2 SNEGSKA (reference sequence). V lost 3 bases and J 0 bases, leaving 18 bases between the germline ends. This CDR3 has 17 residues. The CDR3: CSASALGGKSSYNEQFF. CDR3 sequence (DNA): TGCAGTGCTAGCGCTCTTGGGGGGAAAAGCTCCTACAATGAGCAGTTCTTC.

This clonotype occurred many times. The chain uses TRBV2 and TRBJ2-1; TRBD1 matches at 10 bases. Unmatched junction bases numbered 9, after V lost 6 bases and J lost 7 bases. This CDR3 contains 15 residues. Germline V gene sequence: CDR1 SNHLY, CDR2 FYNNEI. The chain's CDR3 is CASRAGTGVGNEQFF. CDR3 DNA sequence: TGTGCCAGCAGAGCCGGGACAGGGGTTGGGAATGAGCAGTTCTTC. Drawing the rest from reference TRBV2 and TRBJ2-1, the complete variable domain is EPEVTQTPSHQVTQMGQEVILRCVPISNHLYFYWYRQILGQKVEFLVSFYNNEISEKSEIFDDQFSVERPDGSNFTLKIRSTKLEDSAMYFCASRAGTGVGNEQFFGPGTRLTVL.

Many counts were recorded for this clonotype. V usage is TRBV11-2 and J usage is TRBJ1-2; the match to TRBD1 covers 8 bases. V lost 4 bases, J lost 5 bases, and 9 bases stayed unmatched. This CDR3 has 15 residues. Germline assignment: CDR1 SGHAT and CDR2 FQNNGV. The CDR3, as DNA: TGTGCCAGCAGCTCTTCCGGGACAGGCGTTTATGGCTACACCTTC. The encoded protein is CASSSSGTGVYGYTF.

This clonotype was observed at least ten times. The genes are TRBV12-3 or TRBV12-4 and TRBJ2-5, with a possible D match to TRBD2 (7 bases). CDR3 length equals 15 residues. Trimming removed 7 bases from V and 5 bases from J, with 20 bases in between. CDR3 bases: TGTGCCAGCACTAAAAGGGGGGGGAGTCGGGAGACCCAGTACTTC. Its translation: CASTKRGGSRETQYF.

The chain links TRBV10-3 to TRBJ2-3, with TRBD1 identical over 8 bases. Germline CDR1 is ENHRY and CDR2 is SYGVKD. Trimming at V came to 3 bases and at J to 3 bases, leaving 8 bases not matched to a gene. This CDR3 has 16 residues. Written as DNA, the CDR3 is TGTGCCATCAGTGAAGGCAGGGGGCAAGGGACAGATACGCAGTATTTT. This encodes CAISEGRGQGTDTQYF.

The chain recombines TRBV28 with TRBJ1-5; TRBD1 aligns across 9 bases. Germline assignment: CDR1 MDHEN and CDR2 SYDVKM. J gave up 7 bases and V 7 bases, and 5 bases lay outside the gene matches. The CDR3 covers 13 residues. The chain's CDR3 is CASTTGGYQPQHF. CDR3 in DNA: TGTGCCAGCACGACAGGGGGGTACCAGCCCCAGCATTTT.

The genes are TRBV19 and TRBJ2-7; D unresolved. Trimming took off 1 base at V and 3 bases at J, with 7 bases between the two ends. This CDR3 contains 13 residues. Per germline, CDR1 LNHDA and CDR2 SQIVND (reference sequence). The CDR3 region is CASSIGQNYEQYF. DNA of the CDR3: TGTGCCAGTAGTATAGGCCAGAACTACGAGCAGTACTTC.

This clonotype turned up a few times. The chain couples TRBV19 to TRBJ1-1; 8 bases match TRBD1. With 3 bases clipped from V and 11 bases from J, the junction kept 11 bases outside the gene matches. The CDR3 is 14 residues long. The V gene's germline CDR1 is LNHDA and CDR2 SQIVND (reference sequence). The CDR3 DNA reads TGTGCCAGTAGTATCCCCTCAGGGGGCCGCCGGGCTTTCTTT. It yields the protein CASSIPSGGRRAFF.

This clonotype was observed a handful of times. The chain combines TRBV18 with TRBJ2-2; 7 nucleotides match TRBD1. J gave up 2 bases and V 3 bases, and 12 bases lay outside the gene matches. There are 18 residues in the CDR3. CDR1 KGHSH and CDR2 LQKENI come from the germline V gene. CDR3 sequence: CASSPIGPQGPNTGELFF. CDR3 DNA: TGTGCCAGCTCACCCATCGGACCACAGGGGCCTAACACCGGGGAGCTGTTTTTT.

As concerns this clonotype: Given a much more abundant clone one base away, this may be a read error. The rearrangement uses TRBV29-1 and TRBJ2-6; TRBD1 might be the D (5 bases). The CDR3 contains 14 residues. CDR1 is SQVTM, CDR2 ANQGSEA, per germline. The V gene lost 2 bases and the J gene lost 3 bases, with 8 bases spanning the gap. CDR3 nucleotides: TGCAGCGTTGAAAGGGGTCTTGGGGCCAACGTCCTGACTTTC. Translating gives CSVERGLGANVLTF.

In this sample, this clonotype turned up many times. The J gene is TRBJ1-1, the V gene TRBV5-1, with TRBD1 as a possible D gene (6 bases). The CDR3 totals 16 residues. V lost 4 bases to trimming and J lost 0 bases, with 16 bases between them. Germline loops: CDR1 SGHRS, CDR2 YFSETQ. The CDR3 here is CASSQGWGSMNTEAFF. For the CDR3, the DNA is TGCGCCAGCAGCCAGGGGTGGGGGAGTATGAACACTGAAGCTTTCTTT. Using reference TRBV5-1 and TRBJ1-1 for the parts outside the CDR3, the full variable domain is KAGVTQTPRYLIKTRGQQVTLSCSPISGHRSVSWYQQTPGQGLQFLFEYFSETQRNKGNFPGRFSGRQFSNSRSEMNVSTLELGDSALYLCASSQGWGSMNTEAFFGQGTRLTVV.

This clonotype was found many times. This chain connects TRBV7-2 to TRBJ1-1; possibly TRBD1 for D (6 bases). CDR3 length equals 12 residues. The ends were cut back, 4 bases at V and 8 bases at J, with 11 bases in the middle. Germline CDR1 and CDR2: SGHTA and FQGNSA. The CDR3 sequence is CASSSSDREAFF. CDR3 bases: TGTGCCAGCAGCTCCTCTGACAGGGAAGCTTTCTTT.